This entry is about one TCR beta chain. Its antigen is currently unknown. Germline lookup yields CDR1 MNHEY and CDR2 SMNVEV (reference sequence). The CDR3 consists of 15 residues. The J segment lost 3 bases and the V segment lost 5 bases, leaving 6 bases of the junction unmatched. Reverse transcription used about 0.45 to 1 ug RNA and random hexamers. One entry per CDR3 protein results from TCRdb running MiXCR on the immunoSEQ multiplex PCR reads. This sample has around 110,000 distinct CDR3 sequences; about 94% occur once, and the top ten carry less than 0.3%. Sequencing of TCR beta covered CD8+ and CD4+ T cells obtained from blood. This specimen comes from a study of CD8 T cells in Susac syndrome. Study-wide context: The sequenced Susac syndrome patients included five or six who had clinically active disease and 8 or 9 who were in remission.

Study findings and constraints: The study recognized that the number of individuals in its TCR sequencing and HLA analysis was relatively small.

The V and J genes are TRBV27 and TRBJ2-5, with 10 nucleotides matching TRBD1. The sequencing input was CD8+ T cells from PBMCs. This clonotype originated in a human donor with Susac syndrome. The CDR3 sequence: CASSLWTGGEETQYF. CDR3 coding DNA: TGTGCCAGCAGTCTCTGGACAGGGGGTGAAGAGACCCAGTACTTC.